The 27 T cell receptor beta chains below were found in one sample sequenced in a study of blood T cell repertoires in COVID-19. Clones were sequenced by immunoSEQ multiplex PCR, and TCRdb holds only the in-frame ones, with some missing. The sample records more than 250,000 clones, 65% to 85% being singletons. Sample: peripheral blood. The receptors originated from a woman between 45 and 65 years old with acute or convalescent COVID-19.

The chain carries TRBV7-2 and TRBJ2-1; a possible D gene is TRBD2 (6 bases). The germline V gene has CDR1 SGHTA and CDR2 FQGNSA. The length of the CDR3 is 14 residues. V shed 1 base and J shed 8 bases, with 12 bases lying between them. CDR3 protein: CASSLVRGDHEQFF. CDR3 coding DNA: TGTGCCAGCAGCTTAGTGCGGGGTGACCATGAGCAGTTCTTC.

This clone occurred once. V usage is TRBV27 and J usage is TRBJ2-5; no definite D call. The V gene's germline CDR1 is MNHEY and CDR2 SMNVEV (reference sequence). The CDR3 loop spans 14 amino acids. Trimming removed 3 bases from V and 5 bases from J, with 13 bases in between. CDR3 nucleotide sequence: TGTGCCAGCAGTTTTTTACCAGGTCGGGAGACCCAGTACTTC. Translated, it gives CASSFLPGRETQYF.

CDR3 sequence reads: CASSIAGTAAYEQYF. The CDR3 DNA is TGCGCCAGCAGCATCGCCGGGACAGCCGCCTACGAGCAGTACTTC. The chain employs TRBV5-1 and TRBJ2-7, with 7 bases identical to TRBD1. CDR1 and CDR2 from the germline V gene are SGHRS and YFSETQ. The V segment lost 4 bases and the J segment 2 bases; nucleotides outside the gene matches: 9. The CDR3 covers 15 residues.

This chain connects TRBV5-5 to TRBJ2-1, with a tentative D call TRBD1 (5 bases). CDR1 SGHKS and CDR2 YYEKEE come from the germline V gene (reference sequence). Trimming took off 4 bases at V and 7 bases at J, with 21 bases between the two ends. This CDR3 has 16 amino acids. CDR3 residues: CASSTYRIGLLNEQFF. The CDR3 DNA reads as TGTGCCAGCAGCACGTACAGGATTGGGCTATTAAATGAGCAGTTCTTC. Drawing the rest from reference TRBV5-5 and TRBJ2-1, the complete variable domain is DAGVTQSPTHLIKTRGQQVTLRCSPISGHKSVSWYQQVLGQGPQFIFQYYEKEERGRGNFPDRFSARQFPNYSSELNVNALLLGDSALYLCASSTYRIGLLNEQFFGPGTRLTVL.

This rearrangement joins TRBV6-5 to TRBJ1-2; 10 nucleotides agree with TRBD1. Germline V gene sequence: CDR1 MNHEY, CDR2 SVGAGI. With 2 bases clipped from V and 4 bases from J, the junction kept 4 bases outside the gene matches. This CDR3 spans 15 amino acids. In DNA form, the CDR3 reads TGTGCCAGCAGTTACGGACAGGGGGACAGCTATGGCTACACCTTC. It specifies CASSYGQGDSYGYTF.

The gene calls are TRBV15 and TRBJ1-2; D remains ambiguous. CDR3 length: 14 amino acids. CDR1 and CDR2 (germline): LNHNV, YYDKDF (reference sequence). Trimming took off 0 bases at V and 3 bases at J, with 8 bases between the two ends. CDR3 in amino acids: CATSRDWGDYGYTF. In nucleotides, the CDR3 is TGTGCCACCAGCAGAGATTGGGGAGACTATGGCTACACCTTC.

This rearrangement joins TRBV7-2 to TRBJ1-1; D is ambiguous. CDR3 length: 14 residues. V was shortened by 2 bases and J by 6 bases, with 13 bases between the two germline ends. Germline CDR1 is SGHTA and CDR2 is FQGNSA. The DNA of the CDR3 is TGTGCCAGCAGCTTAAGGCCGATGGGCGCTGAAGCTTTCTTT. Translated: CASSLRPMGAEAFF.

The gene calls are TRBV4-2 and TRBJ2-3; D gene unclear. Trimming cost V 0 bases and J 0 bases, with 7 bases left between them. The CDR3 spans 15 residues. Looked up from germline, CDR1 is LGHNA and CDR2 is YNFKEQ. CDR3 DNA sequence: TGTGCCAGCAGCCAAGACCAGAGGAGCACAGATACGCAGTATTTT. It translates to CASSQDQRSTDTQYF.

The rearrangement joins TRBV7-2 to TRBJ2-7; D unresolved. The CDR3 is 12 residues long. V lost 5 bases and J lost 5, with 10 bases in between. Germline V gene data show CDR1 as SGHTA and CDR2 as FQGNSA. The DNA for the CDR3 is TGTGCCAGCAGCCTCTACTTGAACGAGCAGTACTTC. This gives the protein CASSLYLNEQYF.

The rearrangement uses TRBV3-1 (or the pseudogene TRBV3-2) and TRBJ1-2, with 7 bases identical to TRBD1. The J segment lost 6 bases and the V segment lost 1 base, leaving 8 bases of the junction unmatched. The CDR3 sequence is 15 residues long. Germline assignment: CDR1 LGHDT and CDR2 YNNKEL (reference sequence). The CDR3 sequence is CASSQVSGTVDGYTF. The CDR3 DNA reads TGTGCCAGCAGCCAAGTTTCCGGGACAGTAGATGGCTACACCTTC.

This chain joins TRBV7-8 and TRBJ2-4; 12 bases agree with TRBD2. Trimming removed 5 bases from V and 0 bases from J; junction bases left unmatched: 8. The CDR3 loop spans 18 amino acids. CDR1 and CDR2 from the germline V gene are SGHVS and FQNEAQ. CDR3 sequence: CASSLGGLAGLAKNIQYF. CDR3 bases: TGTGCCAGCAGCCTAGGGGGACTAGCGGGCCTAGCCAAAAACATTCAGTACTTC.

The chain recombines TRBV6-1 with TRBJ2-1, with TRBD1 matching over 11 bases. This CDR3 region has 16 residues. Germline loops: CDR1 MNHNS, CDR2 SASEGT. With V trimmed by 3 bases and J by 4 bases, 5 bases remained unmatched. Written as DNA, the CDR3 is TGTGCCAGCAGTGACCCTGGGGACAGGGGGTACAATGAGCAGTTCTTC. This translates into CASSDPGDRGYNEQFF.

This sequence joins TRBV27 and TRBJ1-2; 9 positions agree with TRBD1. CDR1 is MNHEY and CDR2 is SMNVEV in the germline V gene (reference sequence). J lost 4 bases, V lost 6 bases, and 6 bases had no gene match. The CDR3 is made up of 14 amino acids. The CDR3 loop reads CASSWTGAPYGYTF. The CDR3 DNA reads as TGTGCCAGCAGCTGGACAGGGGCCCCCTATGGCTACACCTTC.

The V gene is TRBV12-5, the J gene TRBJ1-5; TRBD1 matches 9 bases. Germline assignment: CDR1 LGHNT and CDR2 FRNRAP. This CDR3 has 20 residues. With 0 bases clipped from V and 2 bases from J, the junction kept 14 bases outside the gene matches. The CDR3 sequence is CASGLVNWTGADYRNQPQHF. CDR3 nucleotide sequence: TGTGCTAGTGGTTTGGTAAACTGGACAGGGGCGGATTATCGCAATCAGCCCCAGCATTTT. Drawing the rest from reference TRBV12-5 and TRBJ1-5, the complete variable domain is DARVTQTPRHKVTEMGQEVTMRCQPILGHNTVFWYRQTMMQGLELLAYFRNRAPLDDSGMPKDRFSAEMPDATLATLKIQPSEPRDSAVYFCASGLVNWTGADYRNQPQHFGDGTRLSIL.

As to this clone: A read error may produce the germline difference seen at one junction end. The genes are TRBV6-6 and TRBJ1-1; TRBD1 agrees at 7 bases. Germline V gene sequence: CDR1 MNHNY, CDR2 SVGAGI (reference sequence). The CDR3 sequence is 14 residues long. The CDR3 DNA reads TGTGCCGCACGGGAGGGGGCGGTGAAGACTGAAGCTTTCTTT. Its protein is CAAREGAVKTEAFF.

The rearrangement links TRBV30 to TRBJ1-5; D ambiguous. The CDR3 is 12 residues long. CDR1 and CDR2 from the germline V gene are GTSNPN and SVGIG (reference sequence). The V end was cut by 5 bases, the J end by 9 bases, with 14 bases between. DNA of the CDR3: TGTGCCTGGGGACGCTCGGGGTTGCCCCAGCATTTT. Protein: CAWGRSGLPQHF. The full variable domain, in which reference TRBV30 and TRBJ1-5 provide the parts outside the CDR3, is SQTIHQWPATLVQPVGSPLSLECTVEGTSNPNLYWYRQAAGRGLQLLFYSVGIGQISSEVPQNLSASRPQDRQFILSSKKLLLSDSGFYLCAWGRSGLPQHFGDGTRLSIL.

This chain connects TRBV30 to TRBJ1-2, with D uncertain. Trimming removed 4 bases from V and 4 bases from J, with 16 bases in between. CDR1 GTSNPN and CDR2 SVGIG come from the germline V gene (reference sequence). The CDR3 is 14 residues long. CDR3 DNA sequence: TGTGCCTGGATAGCAAGGAGTCCCCCCTATGGCTACACCTTC. It encodes CAWIARSPPYGYTF.

This sequence joins TRBV7-9 and TRBJ2-7; D is uncertain. CDR3 size: 16 residues. V lost 1 base, J lost 2 bases, and 15 bases lay in between. The germline V gene has CDR1 SEHNR and CDR2 FQNEAQ (reference sequence). CDR3 sequence reads: CASSLVEKRTPYEQYV. The DNA of the CDR3 is TGTGCCAGCAGCTTAGTGGAAAAGCGAACCCCCTACGAGCAGTACGTC.

The chain links TRBV2 to TRBJ2-3; 8 bases map to TRBD1. Germline V CDR1 and CDR2: SNHLY, FYNNEI. The CDR3 totals 15 residues. The V and J ends lost 5 bases and 1 base, in that order; junction bases with no gene match: 5. The CDR3: CASSPGQARTDTQYF. In DNA, the CDR3 is TGTGCCAGCAGTCCGGGACAGGCTCGCACAGATACGCAGTATTTT. Filled out from reference TRBV2 and TRBJ2-3, the complete variable domain reads EPEVTQTPSHQVTQMGQEVILRCVPISNHLYFYWYRQILGQKVEFLVSFYNNEISEKSEIFDDQFSVERPDGSNFTLKIRSTKLEDSAMYFCASSPGQARTDTQYFGPGTRLTVL.

V and J are TRBV19 and TRBJ1-4, with a tentative D call TRBD1 (6 bases). Germline values: CDR1 LNHDA, CDR2 SQIVND (reference sequence). This CDR3 is 13 amino acids long. Trimming cost V 6 bases and J 7 bases, with 12 bases left between them. For the CDR3, the DNA is TGTGCCAGTAGCCTGGGGGCACTTGAAAAACTGTTTTTT. It specifies CASSLGALEKLFF.

The chain combines TRBV24-1 with TRBJ2-3, with 7 bases fitting TRBD2. Trimming took 3 bases from V and 1 from J; bases not matched to a gene: 6. CDR3 size: 16 residues. CDR1 is KGHDR, CDR2 SFDVKD, per germline. CDR3 bases: TGTGCCACCAGTGATCGGAGCGGGGCACGCACAGATACGCAGTATTTT. Its translation: CATSDRSGARTDTQYF.

The chain combines TRBV11-1 with TRBJ1-1, with 8 bases lining up with TRBD1. Germline V lookup: CDR1 SGHAT, CDR2 FQDESV (reference sequence). This CDR3 comprises 14 residues. J lost 4 bases, V lost 4 bases, and 5 bases had no gene match. CDR3 in amino acids: CASSSSTGGTEAFF. CDR3 coding DNA: TGTGCCAGCAGCTCCTCCACAGGGGGCACTGAAGCTTTCTTT.

The V call is TRBV20-1, the J call TRBJ2-1; 10 positions match TRBD2. This CDR3 contains 15 residues. Germline lookup yields CDR1 DFQATT and CDR2 SNEGSKA (reference sequence). V lost 3 bases, J lost 2 bases, and 4 bases stayed unmatched. CDR3 sequence (DNA): TGCAGTGCTAGTGGAGCGGGAGGGCCCTACAATGAGCAGTTCTTC. Translation: CSASGAGGPYNEQFF.

The V gene is TRBV6-5, the J gene TRBJ2-7, with D perhaps matching TRBD2 (7 bases). V lost 5 bases to trimming and J lost 9 bases, with 20 bases between them. The CDR3 is 14 residues long. Germline assignment: CDR1 MNHEY and CDR2 SVGAGI. CDR3 sequence reads: CASSRGAETGGQYV. In DNA form, the CDR3 reads TGTGCCAGCAGTCGGGGGGCAGAAACGGGTGGGCAGTACGTC.

The rearrangement joins TRBV18 to TRBJ2-1; D gene ambiguous. V dropped 1 base and J dropped 0 bases, with 10 bases sitting between them. This CDR3 has 16 residues. CDR1 is KGHSH, CDR2 LQKENI, per germline. CDR3 amino acids: CASSPRLQNSYNEQFF. CDR3 DNA sequence: TGTGCCAGCTCACCACGGTTACAGAACTCCTACAATGAGCAGTTCTTC.

The V call is TRBV2, the J call TRBJ1-5; 9 nucleotides line up with TRBD1. The CDR3 extends over 15 amino acids. The junction had 10 bases not matched to a gene; V was cut back by 7 bases and J by 6 bases. CDR1 is SNHLY and CDR2 is FYNNEI in the germline V gene. CDR3 region: CASTSDRGISQPQHF. Written as DNA, the CDR3 is TGTGCCAGCACTTCGGACAGGGGTATAAGTCAGCCCCAGCATTTT.

The chain couples TRBV5-4 to TRBJ1-2; 7 bases map to TRBD1. Trimming took 4 bases from V and 6 from J; bases not matched to a gene: 12. Per germline, CDR1 SGHNT and CDR2 YYREEE (reference sequence). The CDR3 totals 15 residues. CDR3: CASSLDRAQGDGYTF. CDR3 DNA sequence: TGTGCCAGCAGCCTTGACAGGGCCCAGGGTGATGGCTACACCTTC.